This T cell receptor (beta chain) derives from a study of CXCR3-negative and CXCR3-positive naive CD8 T cells (dated 2019 in TCRdb). Regarding the complete study: Roughly 140 million TRB reads were obtained in total, roughly 1.5 +/- 0.3 million reads per library. Diversity and physicochemical repertoire analyses were performed on about ten donors pooled from two independent experiments. Naive subsets from about 5 donors and memory cells from 3 donors were included in the TRBV-TRBJ cluster analysis. The investigation overall reported the following: TRB CDR3s from CXCR3-positive naive cells showed higher hydrophobicity (lower Kidera factor 4), lower energy, and higher strength and volume indices than CXCR3-negative naive cells. Because surface CD5, which is linked to self-reactivity in mice, was comparable between the naive subsets, TCR interaction strength was also inferred from TRB CDR3 physicochemical properties. Comparably high repertoire diversity was found in both naive subsets, whereas much lower repertoire diversity was found in memory CD8+ T cells. Because CXCR3 expression was partially decreased after cryopreservation, freshly isolated PBMCs were used for most assays. Within the same donor, TRBV-TRBJ usage looked similar between naive CXCR3-negative and CXCR3-positive cells, but memory cells had distinct patterns.

To note about this clonotype: Its antigen remains undetermined.

For every CD8+ T cell subset, some 310,000 cells were flow-sorted straight into RLT lysis buffer, and each subset was sorted in triplicate. To keep memory contaminants out, a stringent definition of naive CD8+ T cells was applied: CD45RO-CCR7+CD27+CD95-. Standard density gradient centrifugation was used to isolate peripheral blood mononuclear cells from buffy coats. A FACSAria III was used to flow-sort naive CD8+ T cells into CXCR3-negative and CXCR3-positive populations. An RNeasy Mini Kit was used to extract total RNA from the sorted cells. TCRdb records NextSeq 550 as the sequencer. The Human TCR Profiling Kit (MiLaboratory) was used to prepare UMI-labeled 5' RACE TRB cDNA libraries. The full amount of extracted RNA was used for cDNA synthesis, and the full amount of resulting cDNA was used for PCR amplification. Libraries were prepared in parallel with an identical number of PCR cycles. For the original study's pipeline: About 54,000 +/- 9,700 unique UMI-labeled TRB cDNA molecules per library were extracted with MIGEC and MiXCR, with at least two reads per UMI required. Each library averaged about 40,000 +/- 10,000 functional in-frame TRB CDR3 nucleotide clonotypes without stop codons. After each sample was downsampled to 5000 UMI-labeled TRB molecules, VDJtools was used to calculate diversity metrics such as normalized Shannon-Wiener and Chao1. Clonotype-size-weighted physicochemical properties of the central five CDR3 residues (interaction energy, strength, volume and Kidera factor 4) were computed in VDJtools. TCRdb reanalyzed the reads, keeping one entry per CDR3 protein sequence and omitting DNA. The authors' filters were not applied to this entry. The table of this sample itemizes approximately 65,000 distinct CDR3 sequences. Roughly 0.74% of the sample goes to the ten largest clones.

The receptor comes from a human donor in good health. Some clones in this sample may be carry-over from other donors' samples. The sample comprised naive CXCR3+ CD8+ T cells from blood. According to the study, the label for this sample's cell subset or site signals: CD45RO-CCR7+CD27+CD95- naive CD8+ T cells expressing CXCR3 (TNR3+).

The CDR3 region: CASSSWGYEQYF. The chain was built from TRBV7-2 and TRBJ2-7. According to the germline V gene, CDR1 reads SGHTA and CDR2 reads FQGNSA. Measured from the cysteine to the phenylalanine, the CDR3 is 12 residues long. The DNA is not on file.